The 26 T cell receptor beta chains below all came from one sample that was sequenced in a study of shared clonotypes between healthy human individuals. Data came from immunoSEQ multiplex PCR; TCRdb stores just in-frame clones and leaves some out. Of about 2 million clones in the sample, less than 95% are singletons; the top ten hold approximately 1%. Naive CD8 cells, CD45RO-negative and positively selected for CCR7, excluded terminally differentiated effector memory CD45RA+ cells. Sequencing used naive CD8+ T cells sorted from blood. The source of these receptors is a man aged 18-30 years in good health.

The CDR3 is CASSLVGSGNGYTF. The DNA for the CDR3 is TGTGCCAGCAGCTTAGTGGGTTCAGGGAATGGCTACACCTTC. This chain joins TRBV7-9 and TRBJ1-2; D might be TRBD1 (5 bases). The V end lost 1 base, the J end lost 6 bases, and 12 bases lay between the germline ends. Germline V gives CDR1 SEHNR, CDR2 FQNEAQ (reference sequence). The CDR3 loop spans 14 amino acids. The variable domain in full, with the rest retrieved from reference TRBV7-9 and TRBJ1-2, is DTGVSQNPRHKITKRGQNVTFRCDPISEHNRLYWYRQTLGQGPEFLTYFQNEAQLEKSRLLSDRFSAERPKGSFSTLEIQRTEQGDSAMYLCASSLVGSGNGYTFGSGTRLTVV.

As regards this clone: Other DNA sequences in the sample encode the same CDR3. The V and J genes are TRBV30 and TRBJ1-1; D call uncertain. In germline, CDR1 is GTSNPN, CDR2 SVGIG (reference sequence). The CDR3 consists of 12 residues. The V end lost 5 bases, the J end lost 0 bases, and 7 bases lay between the germline ends. CDR3 residues: CAWGTLNTEAFF. CDR3 coding DNA: TGTGCCTGGGGTACATTGAACACTGAAGCTTTCTTT.

The genes are TRBV11-2 and TRBJ2-1; 7 bases are shared with TRBD1. V was pared by 1 base and J by 5 bases, with 11 bases of the junction left unmatched. This CDR3 has 17 amino acids. CDR1 is SGHAT, CDR2 FQNNGV, per germline. The CDR3 protein is CASSLVVGDRGDNEQFF. CDR3 coding DNA: TGTGCCAGCAGCTTAGTAGTAGGGGACAGAGGGGACAATGAGCAGTTCTTC.

The V gene is TRBV21-1, the J gene TRBJ1-1. TRBV21-1 is a pseudogene. This CDR3 region has 14 residues. Here the CDR3 reads CASSKALGNREFFF. The CDR3 nucleotides are TGTGCCAGCAGCAAAGCGCTGGGGAACCGGGAATTTTTCTTT.

The chain uses TRBV5-1 and TRBJ2-2; perhaps D is TRBD1 or TRBD2 (5 bases each). V was cut by 1 base and J by 5 bases, with 12 bases left in between. This CDR3 has 15 amino acids. CDR1 SGHRS and CDR2 YFSETQ come from the germline V gene. The CDR3 DNA reads TGCGCCAGCAGCTTGTGGGACCCGGGTACCGGGGAGCTGTTTTTT. Encoded protein: CASSLWDPGTGELFF.

The rearrangement uses TRBV7-9 and TRBJ2-3, with D hard to call. V dropped 5 bases and J dropped 0 bases, with 12 bases sitting between them. This CDR3 is built from 15 residues. CDR1 SEHNR and CDR2 FQNEAQ come from the germline V gene (reference sequence). The CDR3 here is CASSRGRFSTDTQYF. In DNA form, the CDR3 reads TGTGCCAGCAGCCGAGGACGGTTTAGCACAGATACGCAGTATTTT.

The chain combines TRBV7-8 with TRBJ1-1, with D possibly TRBD1 on 5 matching bases. Trimming shortened V by 3 bases and J by 8 bases, and 10 bases separated the two germline ends. Germline values: CDR1 SGHVS, CDR2 FQNEAQ. This CDR3 comprises 12 residues. The CDR3 loop is CASSFIRVEAFF. CDR3 nucleotide sequence: TGTGCCAGCAGCTTTATCAGGGTCGAAGCTTTCTTT.

In the case of this clone: This sequence may be a read error, since a much larger clone differs from it by one base. Distinct nucleotide sequences in the sample also encode this CDR3. The J gene is TRBJ1-1, the V gene TRBV11-2, with D hard to call. The germline gives CDR1 SGHAT, CDR2 FQNNGV. V was cut by 3 bases and J by 0 bases, with 2 bases left in between. The length of the CDR3 is 12 residues. CDR3 coding DNA: TGTGCCAGCAGCTTGATGAACACTGAAGCTTTCTTT. Protein: CASSLMNTEAFF.

The chain has TRBV13 and TRBJ2-2; TRBD2 matches at 7 bases. Looked up from germline, CDR1 is PRHDT and CDR2 is FYEKMQ (reference sequence). The trim removed 4 bases at V and 1 base at J, leaving 6 bases unmatched. The CDR3 loop spans 16 amino acids. The CDR3 nucleotides read TGTGCCAGCAGCTCTGGAGTAGCGGGGAACACCGGGGAGCTGTTTTTT. This codes for CASSSGVAGNTGELFF.

This chain joins TRBV5-4 and TRBJ1-1; no clear D gene. The ends were cut back, 0 bases at V and 1 base at J, with 10 bases in the middle. CDR3 length: 15 residues. Germline lookup yields CDR1 SGHNT and CDR2 YYREEE (reference sequence). CDR3 amino acids: CASSLGKPENTEAFF. The CDR3 DNA reads TGTGCCAGCAGCTTGGGGAAACCCGAGAACACTGAAGCTTTCTTT.

This clone has only a few counts. The chain is built from TRBV9 and TRBJ2-7; D is perhaps TRBD1 (6 bases). V was pared by 5 bases and J by 1 base, with 10 bases between. CDR3 size: 13 residues. Per the germline V gene, CDR1 is SGDLS and CDR2 is YYNGEE. CDR3 nucleotides: TGTGCCAGCAGATCCGGGACATCCTACGAGCAGTACTTC. This sequence encodes CASRSGTSYEQYF.

The chain carries TRBV2 and TRBJ1-1; tentatively, D is TRBD1 (5 bases). The V end was cut by 1 base, the J end by 1 base, with 10 bases between. Germline CDR1 is SNHLY and CDR2 is FYNNEI. This CDR3 is built from 15 residues. This chain's CDR3 is CASSEVWTPNTEAFF. Written as DNA, the CDR3 is TGTGCCAGCAGTGAAGTGTGGACACCGAACACTGAAGCTTTCTTT.

The chain couples TRBV16 to TRBJ1-2, with D possibly matching TRBD1 (6 bases). CDR3 size: 15 residues. The V end lost 4 bases, the J end lost 2 bases, and 14 bases lay between the germline ends. CDR1 is KGHSY, CDR2 FQNENV, per germline. CDR3 amino acids: CASSLAQGHNYGYTF. In DNA, the CDR3 is TGTGCCAGCAGCCTAGCCCAGGGGCACAACTATGGCTACACCTTC.

This chain links TRBV10-3 with TRBJ2-2, with D maybe TRBD2 (6 bases). Per the germline V gene, CDR1 is ENHRY and CDR2 is SYGVKD. There are 14 residues in the CDR3. V was trimmed by 0 bases and J by 8 bases, leaving 10 bases between them. CDR3 nucleotide sequence: TGTGCCATCAGTGAGTCGACTAGTTCGGGGGAGCTGTTTTTT. Amino acids: CAISESTSSGELFF.

The CDR3 nucleotides are TGTGCCACCAGCAGTTGGGGAGCTGCCTACGAGCAGTACTTC. Protein: CATSSWGAAYEQYF. The chain carries TRBV15 and TRBJ2-7; D is perhaps TRBD2 (5 bases). In germline, CDR1 is LNHNV, CDR2 YYDKDF (reference sequence). CDR3 size: 14 residues. The V end lost 3 bases, the J end lost 2 bases, and 11 bases lay between the germline ends. Drawing the rest from reference TRBV15 and TRBJ2-7, the complete variable domain is DAMVIQNPRYQVTQFGKPVTLSCSQTLNHNVMYWYQQKSSQAPKLLFHYYDKDFNNEADTPDNFQSRRPNTSFCFLDIRSPGLGDTAMYLCATSSWGAAYEQYFGPGTRLTVT.

The gene calls are TRBV23-1 and TRBJ1-5, with 7 bases aligning to TRBD1. TRBV23-1 is known as an ORF, though its function is uncertain. The trim removed 6 bases at V and 0 bases at J, leaving 17 bases unmatched. The CDR3 covers 19 residues. The CDR3 sequence is CASRQTYRGPRHSNQPQHF. In nucleotides, the CDR3 is TGCGCCAGCAGACAAACGTACAGGGGACCGCGCCATAGCAATCAGCCCCAGCATTTT.

The chain couples TRBV30 to TRBJ2-7; D unclear. V gave up 2 bases and J gave up 3 bases, with 8 bases separating them. The CDR3 runs 12 residues. The germline V gene has CDR1 GTSNPN and CDR2 SVGIG (reference sequence). CDR3 DNA: TGTGCCTGGAGTCCCACCGGCTACGAGCAGTACTTC. Translating gives CAWSPTGYEQYF. Full variable domain (missing parts from reference TRBV30 and TRBJ2-7): SQTIHQWPATLVQPVGSPLSLECTVEGTSNPNLYWYRQAAGRGLQLLFYSVGIGQISSEVPQNLSASRPQDRQFILSSKKLLLSDSGFYLCAWSPTGYEQYFGPGTRLTVT.

The V gene is TRBV7-6, the J gene TRBJ2-1, with TRBD2 matching 7 bases. J gave up 4 bases and V 5 bases, and 11 bases lay outside the gene matches. This CDR3 has 16 residues. CDR1 is SGHVS and CDR2 is FNYEAQ in the germline V gene. CDR3 DNA: TGTGCCAGCAGCCCCCTTACGTCGGGGGGATACAATGAGCAGTTCTTC. Translated: CASSPLTSGGYNEQFF.

J is TRBJ2-2 and V is TRBV5-4, with no clear D. The CDR3 spans 15 residues. Trimming removed 4 bases at V and 1 base at J, with 11 bases between. CDR1 and CDR2 (germline): SGHNT, YYREEE (reference sequence). CDR3 loop: CASSPEPLNTGELFF. In DNA form, the CDR3 reads TGTGCCAGCAGCCCGGAACCCTTGAACACCGGGGAGCTGTTTTTT.

The rearrangement uses TRBV4-3 and TRBJ1-2; the D is unclear. The V end lost 0 bases, the J end lost 0 bases, and 11 bases lay between the germline ends. The CDR3 runs 16 residues. Germline V gene lookup returns CDR1 LGHNA and CDR2 YSLEER. Here the CDR3 reads CASSQELQNPNYGYTF. The DNA of the CDR3 is TGCGCCAGCAGCCAAGAACTACAGAATCCTAACTATGGCTACACCTTC.

This chain connects TRBV7-6 to TRBJ2-1; 8 bases map to TRBD2. The V segment lost 3 bases and the J segment 7 bases; nucleotides outside the gene matches: 2. CDR1 is SGHVS, CDR2 FNYEAQ, per germline. The CDR3 extends over 13 amino acids. CDR3 nucleotides: TGTGCCAGCAGCTTGGGACTAGGTAATGAGCAGTTCTTC. It is translated as CASSLGLGNEQFF.

The J gene is TRBJ2-4, the V gene TRBV5-1, with unresolved D. Trimming cost V 1 base and J 8 bases, with 7 bases left between them. CDR1 is SGHRS and CDR2 is YFSETQ in the germline V gene. The CDR3 extends over 12 amino acids. CDR3 nucleotide sequence: TGCGCCAGCAGCTTGTCTTCGGACATTCAGTACTTC. Translated: CASSLSSDIQYF.

This clone was found once. J is TRBJ2-2 and V is TRBV11-2; tentative D call: TRBD1 (7 bases). Germline-derived CDR1 and CDR2 are SGHAT and FQNNGV. V lost 5 bases and J 5 bases, leaving 12 bases between the germline ends. This CDR3 has 14 amino acids. The DNA of the CDR3 is TGTGCCAGCAGCGCACAGGGGAGGACCGGGGAGCTGTTTTTT. It yields the protein CASSAQGRTGELFF. The whole variable domain, filled in from reference TRBV11-2 and TRBJ2-2, reads EAGVAQSPRYKIIEKRQSVAFWCNPISGHATLYWYQQILGQGPKLLIQFQNNGVVDDSQLPKDRFSAERLKGVDSTLKIQPAKLEDSAVYLCASSAQGRTGELFFGEGSRLTVL.

V usage is TRBV6-1 and J usage is TRBJ2-1; D is ambiguous. V was cut by 3 bases and J by 5 bases, with 14 bases left in between. The germline V gene encodes CDR1 MNHNS and CDR2 SASEGT. This CDR3 comprises 15 residues. CDR3 region: CASSDQMPYNNEQFF. DNA of the CDR3: TGTGCCAGCAGTGATCAAATGCCATATAACAATGAGCAGTTCTTC.

The V call is TRBV30, the J call TRBJ2-2, with D possibly being TRBD1 or TRBD2 (5 bases each). Germline loops: CDR1 GTSNPN, CDR2 SVGIG (reference sequence). The CDR3 is 14 amino acids. V was cut by 8 bases and J by 8 bases, with 21 bases left in between. The CDR3 nucleotides read TGTGCCGGGGAGCTACAGGAGGTCTTAGGGGAGCTGTTTTTT. It specifies CAGELQEVLGELFF.

The chain uses TRBV13 and TRBJ1-1; D unclear. Germline-derived CDR1 and CDR2 are PRHDT and FYEKMQ (reference sequence). CDR3 length equals 12 residues. V gave up 5 bases and J gave up 8 bases, with 12 bases separating them. CDR3 DNA: TGTGCCAGCAGCCCCGCGGGAAAGGAAGCTTTCTTT. Translation gives CASSPAGKEAFF.